The clone carrying this T cell receptor (beta chain) appeared a few times. This sample is part of a study of blood T cell repertoires in COVID-19. Study-level background: The United States, Italy and Spain provided the acute and convalescent COVID-19 samples. Sources were T cells, B-cell-depleted T cells, or PBMCs; the material itself was cDNA or gDNA.

In the original analysis: Counts of nucleated cells, estimated from reference gene primer amplification, were obtained. Here immunoSEQ multiplex PCR was the method, and the copy in TCRdb shows in-frame clones only, minus some. The V and J calls and clone size were taken over from that table, and D and trimming were inferred from the DNA. The sample lists about 130,000 clones, about 77% seen once, with roughly 20% in the top ten. Sequencing used peripheral blood. The clonotype comes from a man aged 80 or over with acute or convalescent COVID-19.

The CDR3 protein is CASGPDPGLAGGSYNEQFF. The CDR3, as DNA: TGTGCTAGTGGCCCCGACCCGGGACTAGCGGGGGGGTCCTACAATGAGCAGTTCTTC. The chain joins TRBV12-5 to TRBJ2-1; 16 bases are shared with TRBD2. The CDR3 totals 19 residues. The J segment lost 1 base and the V segment lost 6 bases, leaving 9 bases of the junction unmatched. Germline V gives CDR1 LGHNT, CDR2 FRNRAP.